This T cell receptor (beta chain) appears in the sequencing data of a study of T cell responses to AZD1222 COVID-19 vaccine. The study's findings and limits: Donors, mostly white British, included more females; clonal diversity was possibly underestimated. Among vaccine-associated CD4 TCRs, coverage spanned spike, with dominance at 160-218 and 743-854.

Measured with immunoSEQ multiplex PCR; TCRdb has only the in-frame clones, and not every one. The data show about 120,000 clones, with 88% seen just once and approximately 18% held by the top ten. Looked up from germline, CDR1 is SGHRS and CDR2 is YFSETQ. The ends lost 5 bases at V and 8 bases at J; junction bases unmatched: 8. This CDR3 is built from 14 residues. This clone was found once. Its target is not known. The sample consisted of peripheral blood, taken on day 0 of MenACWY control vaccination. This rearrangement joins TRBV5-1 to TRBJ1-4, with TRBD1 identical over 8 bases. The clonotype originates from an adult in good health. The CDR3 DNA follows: TGCGCCAGCAGTAAGGGACAGGCAGGGGAAAAACTGTTTTTT. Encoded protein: CASSKGQAGEKLFF.